This T cell receptor (beta chain) was identified in a study of blood T cells in healthy people across ages. This clonotype was counted between two and nine times. The second PCR ran about 6 to 12 cycles with a sample-barcoded 5' primer and J-beta primers. Through a template-switch adaptor with 12 random nucleotides, each cDNA molecule received a tag. TCRdb called the 5' RACE reads again in MiXCR, with one record for every CDR3 protein. The data contain around 1,700,000 distinct CDR3 sequences, 28% of them singletons. Trimming took off 0 bases at V and 2 bases at J, with 14 bases between the two ends. The CDR3 spans 17 residues. The germline gives CDR1 MNHEY, CDR2 SVGEGT. Donors each provided about 9.5 milliliters of peripheral blood. PBMCs numbering at least 6.5 million were isolated per sample.

This sequence was found in a woman aged 25 to 39 in good health. The gene calls are TRBV6-2 or TRBV6-3 and TRBJ2-4; the D gene is possibly TRBD1 (6 bases). The sequencing input was blood. The CDR3 sequence: CASSYSKGVRTKNIQYF. The CDR3 region has the DNA TGTGCCAGCAGTTACTCGAAGGGGGTCAGGACCAAAAACATTCAGTACTTC.